The 30 T cell receptor beta chains below were found in one sample sequenced in a study of shared clonotypes between healthy human individuals. Repertoires were generated with immunoSEQ multiplex PCR, while TCRdb's copy carries only in-frame clones and drops some. Found here are approximately 470,000 clones, around 73% of them singletons; the top ten hold about 11%. Sequenced input: PBMCs. The receptors were sampled from a woman between 40 and 55 years old in good health. Some clones in this sample may be carry-over from other donors' samples.

The chain couples TRBV30 to TRBJ1-4, with D uncertain. The germline V gene encodes CDR1 GTSNPN and CDR2 SVGIG (reference sequence). V lost 1 base to trimming and J lost 0 bases, with 6 bases between them. The CDR3 runs to 14 residues. The DNA of the CDR3 is TGTGCCTGGAGTGGCCCTGCAACTAATGAAAAACTGTTTTTT. It codes for CAWSGPATNEKLFF.

The chain is built from TRBV6-4 and TRBJ2-2; possible D gene TRBD2, 5 bases. CDR1 MRHNA and CDR2 SNTAGT come from the germline V gene. This CDR3 is built from 15 residues. Trimming took off 3 bases at V and 4 bases at J, with 12 bases between the two ends. CDR3 region: CASSEYPSSTGELFF. In DNA form, the CDR3 reads TGTGCCAGCAGTGAATACCCTAGCAGCACCGGGGAGCTGTTTTTT.

The DNA for the CDR3 is TGTGCCAGCAGTGATAAATCCGGGGCGGCCAATCAGCCCCAGCATTTT. Amino acid sequence: CASSDKSGAANQPQHF. The chain combines TRBV6-1 with TRBJ1-5, with D maybe TRBD1 (5 bases). This CDR3 spans 16 amino acids. Trimming cost V 3 bases and J 3 bases, with 15 bases left between them. Germline CDR1 and CDR2: MNHNS and SASEGT.

The chain combines TRBV4-3 with TRBJ1-2; D uncertain. The germline V gene has CDR1 LGHNA and CDR2 YSLEER. V lost 4 bases, J lost 4 bases, and 10 bases lay in between. This CDR3 has 13 residues. The CDR3 protein is CASSLRPGYGYTF. DNA of the CDR3: TGCGCCAGCAGCCTGAGACCAGGCTATGGCTACACCTTC.

The chain employs TRBV14 and TRBJ2-2, with no clear D. Per the germline V gene, CDR1 is SGHDN and CDR2 is FVKESK. The V end lost 8 bases, the J end lost 1 base, and 11 bases lay between the germline ends. CDR3 length equals 14 residues. The chain's CDR3 is CASRGWGNTGELFF. CDR3 nucleotides: TGTGCCAGCCGAGGATGGGGGAACACCGGGGAGCTGTTTTTT.

The V and J genes are TRBV5-6 and TRBJ1-6; no definite D call. The V end lost 0 bases, the J end lost 10 bases, and 5 bases lay between the germline ends. CDR3 length equals 12 residues. CDR1 is SGHDT and CDR2 is YYEEEE in the germline V gene. The CDR3 loop reads CASSLASSPLHF. CDR3 DNA sequence: TGTGCCAGCAGCTTGGCCTCGTCACCCCTCCACTTT.

For this clone: A single base is all that separates this from a far larger clone, so a read error is likely. A read error is likely, as this CDR3 ends without the conserved phenylalanine or tryptophan. The chain combines TRBV2 with TRBJ1-2, with D possibly matching TRBD1 (5 bases). V lost 7 bases and J 5 bases, leaving 17 bases between the germline ends. Germline V gene sequence: CDR1 SNHLY, CDR2 FYNNEI. The CDR3 runs 14 residues. CDR3 region: CASIALRGGYGYTL. The CDR3 DNA sequence: TGTGCCAGCATTGCGTTGAGGGGAGGGTATGGCTACACCCTC.

J is TRBJ2-7 and V is TRBV15; D is perhaps TRBD1 (6 bases). Trimming took 0 bases from V and 3 from J, leaving 12 bases between them. The CDR3 totals 15 residues. Germline CDR1 reads LNHNV; CDR2 reads YYDKDF (reference sequence). The CDR3 DNA is TGTGCCACCAGCAGAGAAGGCACAGGGTTCTACGAGCAGTACTTC. Translation gives CATSREGTGFYEQYF.

This clone was seen a handful of times. This chain uses TRBV9 with TRBJ1-2; TRBD1 matches 8 bases. The CDR3 contains 15 residues. J gave up 0 bases and V 2 bases, and 3 bases lay outside the gene matches. The V gene's germline CDR1 is SGDLS and CDR2 YYNGEE. CDR3 sequence reads: CASSVTGGTNYGYTF. CDR3 coding DNA: TGTGCCAGCAGCGTCACAGGGGGGACTAACTATGGCTACACCTTC.

The chain has TRBV7-2 and TRBJ2-7, with a possible D match to TRBD1 (6 bases). The ends were cut back, 4 bases at V and 0 bases at J, with 10 bases in the middle. There are 14 residues in the CDR3. Germline assignment: CDR1 SGHTA and CDR2 FQGNSA. This CDR3 is CASSYKGDSYEQYF. In nucleotides, the CDR3 is TGTGCCAGCAGCTACAAGGGGGACTCCTACGAGCAGTACTTC.

In its sample, this clone was seen a few times. The chain is built from TRBV5-1 and TRBJ2-2; 8 bases fit TRBD1. The CDR3 extends over 14 amino acids. J was trimmed by 6 bases and V by 4 bases; bases with no gene match: 5. CDR1 SGHRS and CDR2 YFSETQ come from the germline V gene. The CDR3 DNA reads as TGCGCCAGCAGCCCGGACAGGGAGGCCGGGGAGCTGTTTTTT. It encodes CASSPDREAGELFF.

The rearrangement links TRBV28 to TRBJ2-5, with 9 bases identical to TRBD2. V lost 1 base, J lost 7 bases, and 4 bases stayed unmatched. Per the germline V gene, CDR1 is MDHEN and CDR2 is SYDVKM. The CDR3 length is 14 residues. The CDR3 protein is CASSLLAGVGTQYF. The CDR3 nucleotides are TGTGCCAGCAGTTTATTAGCGGGAGTGGGGACCCAGTACTTC.

With regard to this clone: A junction end diverges from the germline sequence, so it may reflect a read error. Other DNA sequences in this sample translate to the same CDR3. The CDR3 DNA is TGCGCCACACAGGGGGCGCAGGTAAATGGCTACACCTTC. Residues: CATQGAQVNGYTF. V usage is TRBV10-3 and J usage is TRBJ1-2; 9 bases align to TRBD1. CDR1 is ENHRY and CDR2 is SYGVKD in the germline V gene. The CDR3 is 13 residues long.

Notes on this clone: A far larger clone is only one base removed, so a read error is likely. The V gene is TRBV29-1, the J gene TRBJ1-3; D is unresolved. The CDR3 consists of 13 residues. V lost 7 bases and J 5 bases, leaving 15 bases between the germline ends. Germline CDR1 and CDR2: SQVTM and ANQGSEA. The CDR3 sequence: CSGGRADRNTIYF. CDR3 sequence (DNA): TGCAGCGGTGGTAGGGCAGACAGAAACACCATATATTTT.

In DNA, the CDR3 is TGTGCCACCAGCAGAGATTTTGGGGAGAATGAAAAACTGTTTTTT. This encodes CATSRDFGENEKLFF. V is TRBV15 and J is TRBJ1-4, with D uncertain. Trimming took off 0 bases at V and 5 bases at J, with 10 bases between the two ends. Germline lookup yields CDR1 LNHNV and CDR2 YYDKDF (reference sequence). The CDR3 sequence is 15 residues long.

The chain is built from TRBV5-5 and TRBJ2-7; possibly TRBD1 for D (7 bases). This CDR3 is 15 amino acids long. CDR1 SGHKS and CDR2 YYEKEE come from the germline V gene (reference sequence). V was clipped by 0 bases and J by 3 bases, with 13 bases between them. As DNA, the CDR3 is TGTGCCAGCAGCTTGGTCCCAGGGGGAGGCTACGAGCAGTACTTC. It encodes CASSLVPGGGYEQYF. The full variable domain, with the rest looked up from reference TRBV5-5 and TRBJ2-7, is DAGVTQSPTHLIKTRGQQVTLRCSPISGHKSVSWYQQVLGQGPQFIFQYYEKEERGRGNFPDRFSARQFPNYSSELNVNALLLGDSALYLCASSLVPGGGYEQYFGPGTRLTVT.

This CDR3 reads CASSTGRGTEAFF. The CDR3 nucleotides are TGCGCCAGCTCCACAGGGCGCGGGACTGAAGCTTTCTTT. This sequence joins TRBV10-1 and TRBJ1-1, with D perhaps matching TRBD1 (6 bases). Between the trimmed V and J ends, which lost 8 bases and 5 bases, there was a span of 15 bases. The CDR3 is 13 residues long. The germline V gene has CDR1 WNHNN and CDR2 SYGVQD (reference sequence).

Worth noting for this clone: Distinct nucleotide sequences in the sample also encode this CDR3. The chain joins TRBV28 to TRBJ2-7; D perhaps matches TRBD1 (6 bases). V dropped 5 bases and J dropped 4 bases, with 9 bases sitting between them. CDR3 size: 12 residues. Looked up from germline, CDR1 is MDHEN and CDR2 is SYDVKM. The CDR3 is CASSSRGYEQYF. The CDR3 region has the DNA TGTGCCAGCAGTAGCAGGGGTTACGAGCAGTACTTC.

V and J are TRBV7-9 and TRBJ2-1; D is tentatively TRBD1 or TRBD2 (5 bases each). CDR3 length: 12 residues. V shed 5 bases and J shed 10 bases, with 12 bases lying between them. Germline CDR1 is SEHNR and CDR2 is FQNEAQ (reference sequence). The CDR3 DNA reads as TGTGCCAGCAGCCAGATAGGGGACGAGCAGTTCTTC. Its translation is CASSQIGDEQFF.

This clone was observed a handful of times. A read error may explain this, as a much larger clone is one base away. The V call is TRBV11-1, the J call TRBJ1-1; D not resolved. This CDR3 comprises 12 residues. Germline lookup yields CDR1 SGHAT and CDR2 FQDESV (reference sequence). The CDR3, as DNA: TGTGCCAGCAGCTTAGATGGCGGGGAAGATTTCTTT. As protein: CASSLDGGEDFF.

The chain carries TRBV18 and TRBJ2-1; 8 nucleotides align to TRBD1. The ends lost 4 bases at V and 11 bases at J; junction bases unmatched: 10. The CDR3 has 14 amino acids. Looked up from germline, CDR1 is KGHSH and CDR2 is LQKENI. CDR3 region: CASSLGQGPNKQFF. DNA for the CDR3: TGTGCCAGCTCACTAGGACAGGGTCCAAATAAGCAGTTCTTC.

The rearrangement uses TRBV20-1 and TRBJ2-4; no definite D call. Per the germline V gene, CDR1 is DFQATT and CDR2 is SNEGSKA (reference sequence). The CDR3 totals 11 residues. V lost 1 base and J 8 bases, leaving 6 bases between the germline ends. CDR3: CSARVLDIQYF. The CDR3 DNA reads TGCAGTGCTAGAGTCCTGGACATTCAGTACTTC.

V usage is TRBV30 and J usage is TRBJ1-1; maybe TRBD1 (6 bases). The CDR3 spans 13 residues. The germline V gene encodes CDR1 GTSNPN and CDR2 SVGIG (reference sequence). The V gene lost 4 bases and the J gene lost 4 bases, with 13 bases spanning the gap. CDR3 DNA: TGTGCCTGGAAGGGGGGCGCGGGCACTGAAGCTTTCTTT. Protein sequence: CAWKGGAGTEAFF.

V is TRBV7-9 and J is TRBJ2-7; tentatively, D is TRBD2 (5 bases). CDR3 length equals 16 residues. Between the trimmed V and J ends, which lost 1 base and 0 bases, there was a span of 13 bases. Germline V CDR1 and CDR2: SEHNR, FQNEAQ (reference sequence). CDR3 bases: TGTGCCAGCAGCTTAGGCCGGGGTGTCTACTCCTACGAGCAGTACTTC. It translates to CASSLGRGVYSYEQYF.

This sequence joins TRBV5-3 and TRBJ2-5; D possibly uses TRBD1 or TRBD2 (5 bases each). TRBV5-3 is given ORF status, its function remaining uncertain. The ends were cut back, 9 bases at V and 0 bases at J, with 24 bases in the middle. The length of the CDR3 is 17 residues. The CDR3 sequence: CANPVGRDPVYQETQYF. In DNA, the CDR3 is TGTGCCAACCCCGTCGGCAGGGACCCAGTTTACCAAGAGACCCAGTACTTC.

The DNA for the CDR3 is TGCGCCAGCAGCAGTCTCGAGTCCTACAATGAGCAGTTCTTC. It yields the protein CASSSLESYNEQFF. The chain links TRBV5-1 to TRBJ2-1; D gene unclear. The CDR3 extends over 14 amino acids. Germline V CDR1 and CDR2: SGHRS, YFSETQ. The V end was cut by 4 bases, the J end by 1 base, with 9 bases between.

This rearrangement joins TRBV27 to TRBJ2-5; possibly TRBD2 for D (6 bases). Germline V CDR1 and CDR2: MNHEY, SMNVEV (reference sequence). The CDR3 has 17 amino acids. V lost 0 bases and J lost 5, with 19 bases in between. CDR3 residues: CASSLSGRRAASETQYF. The CDR3 DNA reads TGTGCCAGCAGTTTATCGGGGAGGCGAGCGGCCTCGGAGACCCAGTACTTC.

This chain uses TRBV28 with TRBJ1-6; 9 nucleotides align to TRBD1. Germline loops: CDR1 MDHEN, CDR2 SYDVKM. CDR3 size: 15 residues. The trim removed 3 bases at V and 5 bases at J, leaving 2 bases unmatched. CDR3 coding DNA: TGTGCCAGCAGTTTTGGGGACAGGGATAATTCACCCCTCCACTTT. It is translated as CASSFGDRDNSPLHF.

This chain links TRBV7-2 with TRBJ2-7; a weak D match, TRBD1 (6 bases). Trimming stripped 5 bases from V and 5 bases from J, with 16 bases between. Germline-derived CDR1 and CDR2 are SGHTA and FQGNSA. This CDR3 has 14 residues. CDR3 region: CASSQGPGPHEQYF. CDR3 in DNA: TGTGCCAGCAGCCAGGGGCCGGGTCCACACGAGCAGTACTTC.

There are many counts of this clone. The chain combines TRBV9 with TRBJ2-1, with 7 bases fitting TRBD2. The CDR3 runs to 15 residues. The V segment lost 3 bases and the J segment 5 bases; nucleotides outside the gene matches: 8. Germline CDR1 is SGDLS and CDR2 is YYNGEE. CDR3 nucleotide sequence: TGTGCCAGCAGCGCCGCGGGAGCGCCCAACAATGAGCAGTTCTTC. It translates to CASSAAGAPNNEQFF. Drawing the rest from reference TRBV9 and TRBJ2-1, the complete variable domain is DSGVTQTPKHLITATGQRVTLRCSPRSGDLSVYWYQQSLDQGLQFLIQYYNGEERAKGNILERFSAQQFPDLHSELNLSSLELGDSALYFCASSAAGAPNNEQFFGPGTRLTVL.